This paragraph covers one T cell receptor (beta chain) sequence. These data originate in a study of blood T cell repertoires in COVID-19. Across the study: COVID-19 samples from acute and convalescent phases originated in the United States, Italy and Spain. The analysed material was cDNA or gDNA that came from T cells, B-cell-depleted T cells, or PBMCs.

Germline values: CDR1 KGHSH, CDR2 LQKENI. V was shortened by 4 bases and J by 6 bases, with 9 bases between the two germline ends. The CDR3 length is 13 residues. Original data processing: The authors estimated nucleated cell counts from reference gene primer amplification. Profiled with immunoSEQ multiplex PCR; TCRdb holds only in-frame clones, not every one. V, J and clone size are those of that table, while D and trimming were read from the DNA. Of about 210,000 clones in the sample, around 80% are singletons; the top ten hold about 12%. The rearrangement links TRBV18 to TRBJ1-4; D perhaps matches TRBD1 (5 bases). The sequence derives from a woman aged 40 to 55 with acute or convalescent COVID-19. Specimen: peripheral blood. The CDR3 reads CASSREQDEKLFF. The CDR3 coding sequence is TGTGCCAGCTCACGGGAACAGGATGAAAAACTGTTTTTT.